These 8 T cell receptor beta chains were all obtained from the same sample, sequenced in a study of tumor and adjacent non-tumor tissue in lung cancer listed by TCRdb under 2018. RNA was isolated from bulk, unsorted tissue, and RNA quality was assessed with a NanoDrop ND-1000 and an Agilent 2100. Normal lung samples were distant non-tumor tissue taken more than 3 cm from the tumor edge. The library relied on multiplex PCR. Sequencing was performed on an Illumina HiSeq 2500. TCRbeta libraries were built by three rounds of nested PCR using primers (Table S4), following protocols modified from ARM-PCR. TCRdb reworked the public reads: Q25 trimming with fastp, MiXCR clone assembly, productive beta chains retained. Rows are unified per CDR3 protein, each entry keeping the most common DNA and genes. The sample table records some 100,000 distinct CDR3 sequences; about 61% of these occur just once. Clones ranked in the top ten supply 15% to 20% of the sample.

Specimen: distant non-tumor lung tissue. These receptors originate from a man between 60 and 75 years old with non-small cell lung cancer.

As regards this clonotype: At one end the junction does not follow the germline gene, possibly because of a read error. The chain couples TRBV5-4 to TRBJ2-5; maybe TRBD1 (5 bases). Germline V gene lookup returns CDR1 SGHNT and CDR2 YYREEE (reference sequence). This CDR3 comprises 14 residues. CDR3 sequence (DNA): TGTGCCAGGAGCTTAGACAGCCTTAAAGAGACCCAGTACTTC. Protein sequence: CARSLDSLKETQYF.

A remark on this clonotype: This may be a read error: a much more frequent sequence differs by one nucleotide. The V and J genes are TRBV12-3 or TRBV12-4 and TRBJ2-1; TRBD2 aligns across 7 bases. The CDR3 contains 16 residues. CDR3 in DNA: TGTGCCCGCAGTTCAAACCCCGGGACTATAAACAATGAGCAGTTCTTC. The encoded protein is CARSSNPGTINNEQFF.

The chain is built from TRBV6-1 and TRBJ2-2; D uncertain. Trimming removed 9 bases from V and 6 bases from J, with 17 bases in between. The CDR3 consists of 14 residues. The germline V gene has CDR1 MNHNS and CDR2 SASEGT. CDR3 DNA sequence: TGTGCCAGTCGTCGTAGGGCGGACGCCGGGGAGCTGTTTTTT. This gives the protein CASRRRADAGELFF.

This clonotype came up many times. The rearrangement links TRBV11-3 to TRBJ2-2; 10 positions match TRBD2. The CDR3 runs 15 residues. Unmatched junction bases numbered 4, after V lost 5 bases and J lost 4 bases. Germline CDR1 reads SGHNT; CDR2 reads YENEEA. Written as DNA, the CDR3 is TGTGCCAGCAGCGAAGCGGGAGGGGGCACCGGGGAGCTGTTTTTT. Encoded protein: CASSEAGGGTGELFF.

The chain joins TRBV5-4 to TRBJ2-1; 11 bases agree with TRBD2. Germline CDR1 and CDR2: SGHNT and YYREEE (reference sequence). V was clipped by 7 bases and J by 0 bases; unmatched bases: 9. CDR3 length equals 17 residues. As DNA, the CDR3 is TGTGCCAGCCGCTACGGACTAGCGGGTTACTCCTACAATGAGCAGTTCTTC. Translating it yields CASRYGLAGYSYNEQFF. Together with reference TRBV5-4 and TRBJ2-1, the CDR3 gives the full variable domain: ETGVTQSPTHLIKTRGQQVTLRCSSQSGHNTVSWYQQALGQGPQFIFQYYREEENGRGNFPPRFSGLQFPNYSSELNVNALELDDSALYLCASRYGLAGYSYNEQFFGPGTRLTVL.

In regard to this clonotype: One junction end disagrees with the germline gene, perhaps due to a read error. The genes are TRBV6-5 and TRBJ2-7; 10 nucleotides line up with TRBD2. The germline V gene encodes CDR1 MNHEY and CDR2 SVGAGI. The CDR3 totals 15 residues. CDR3 amino acids: CVSSPGTSVSYEQYF. Written as DNA, the CDR3 is TGTGTCAGCAGTCCCGGGACTAGCGTCTCCTACGAGCAGTATTTC.

The genes are TRBV11-1 and TRBJ2-5; no clear D gene. V shed 10 bases and J shed 1 base, with 10 bases lying between them. Germline V gene sequence: CDR1 SGHAT, CDR2 FQDESV (reference sequence). CDR3 length: 12 amino acids. CDR3 sequence (DNA): TGTGCCATACTGACTGGCCAAGAGACCCAGTACTTC. Translated, it gives CAILTGQETQYF.

Only one count was recorded for this clonotype. This chain links TRBV6-4 with TRBJ2-3; 11 bases agree with TRBD2. CDR1 and CDR2 from the germline V gene are MRHNA and SNTAGT. With V trimmed by 8 bases and J by 3 bases, 7 bases remained unmatched. The length of the CDR3 is 15 residues. CDR3: CASQLTSGGTDTQYF. The DNA for the CDR3 is TGTGCCAGCCAACTTACTAGCGGGGGTACAGATACGCAGTATTTT.